This section outlines one T cell receptor (beta chain) sequence together with its context. Its recognized antigen is unknown. No clone much larger than this one lies a single base away; base qualities are absent. This specimen belongs to a study of T cell responses to AZD1222 COVID-19 vaccine (dated by TCRdb to about 2021). Broadly, across the study: AZD1222 recipients with second doses at about 4 weeks or about 12 weeks were pooled, because spike-specific TCR depth and breadth did not differ between schedules. Enrollment into the trials was organized by age into subgroups of 18-55, 56-69 and 70-plus years, and those subgroups contained roughly 140, 27 and 60 TCR-sequenced participants, respectively. TCR sequencing was performed for approximately 240 trial participants, of whom about 200 were given two doses of AZD1222 and 26 were given two doses of MenACWY control vaccine. What the study reported, not specific to this receptor: Spike-specific TCR breadth and depth rose significantly after two AZD1222 doses compared with day 0 and with MenACWY recipients. The vaccine-associated CD4 TCRs covered the entire spike protein, and the dominant responses fell in regions 160-218 and 743-854. The 56-69-year group was small, and its depth increase did not reach significance, likely because of low power. Most participants were white British and females outnumbered males, and the authors suggested that clonal diversity may have been underestimated. No day 14 peak-response samples were available, so repertoires were characterized only after the peak T cell response. Only five or six AZD1222 recipients were SARS-CoV-2 seropositive at baseline, limiting conclusions about previously exposed vaccinees. Nearly half of unique spike-specific TCRs reportedly recognized epitopes outside regions mutated in the B.1.351 and B.1.1.7 variants.

According to the study, the label for this sample's time point signals: baseline before first vaccination. Samples from vaccinated people were obtained from the UK trials COV001 and COV002, which included a single-blind randomized controlled phase 2/3 trial of AZD1222 (ChAdOx1 nCoV-19) in healthy adults. Trial participant PBMC samples were collected at day 0 and day 28 after the second dose for TCRbeta chain sequencing. The CDR3 regions of human TCRbeta chains were subjected to immunosequencing. In the original analysis: TCRs in the repertoires were matched against a reference library of SARS-CoV-2-specific TCRs that had been generated with the MIRA antigen-specificity platform. Breadth was defined as the fraction of unique TCRs that were SARS-CoV-2-associated, and depth was defined as the fraction of total T cells that were SARS-CoV-2-associated. Each spike-specific TCR was assigned to its reactive spike region and to a CD4 or CD8 class using the MIRA data. Log10-transformed breadth and depth values were compared by one-way ANOVA with Sidak's multiple comparisons tests. This is the immuneACCESS table as TCRdb keeps it, with only in-frame sequences that have V and J called. A part of the clones is gone; compared with another copy, unresolved V genes explain less than half, and the rest is unexplained. The V and J calls and clone size were taken over from that table, and D and trimming were inferred from the DNA. This sample is represented by 110,000 or so clones; more than 75% of them were singletons. The ten largest clones capture 12% of the sample.

V is cut by 4 bases and J by 2 bases, and the space between the germline ends is 5 bases. The CDR3 holds 12 amino acids from the cysteine to the phenylalanine. Only the CDR3 region is kept as DNA, spanning 36 bases read in frame from base 1. As encoded in the germline V gene, CDR1 is SGHRS while CDR2 is YFSETQ. The chain employs TRBV5-1 and TRBJ2-3; no D gene is confidently identified. Sequencing used peripheral blood, obtained on day 0 of AZD1222 vaccination. The TCR originated in an adult in good health. The DNA sequence is as follows: TGCGCCAGCAGCACCTACACAGATACGCAGTATTTT. Its coded protein is CASSTYTDTQYF.